This entry lists 15 T cell receptor beta chains sequenced from one sample in a study of CD8 T cells in ankylosing spondylitis. Regarding the study as a whole: Typical of ankylosing spondylitis blood, it appeared, was a TCR beta motif of about eight highly homologous variants.

What these receptors recognize is not known. TCRdb re-analysed the 5' RACE reads in MiXCR, keeping a single row per CDR3 protein. The repertoire holds hundreds of thousands of distinct CDR3 sequences, with 10% to 15% as singletons. The specimen sequenced was blood, either unsorted or a sorted T cell fraction (not recorded which). Every receptor here comes from a male donor with ankylosing spondylitis.

This clonotype was seen ten or more times. This chain links TRBV20-1 with TRBJ2-3; 8 bases align to TRBD2. The CDR3 contains 15 residues. The junction had 6 bases not matched to a gene; V was cut back by 0 bases and J by 4 bases. Germline V gives CDR1 DFQATT, CDR2 SNEGSKA (reference sequence). The CDR3 reads CSARDAGRAPDTQYF. Here the CDR3 DNA reads TGCAGTGCTAGAGATGCCGGGAGGGCCCCAGATACGCAGTATTTT.

The sample holds a few counts of this clonotype. This rearrangement joins TRBV20-1 to TRBJ2-2; unclear D gene. The CDR3 is 14 amino acids. The V gene's germline CDR1 is DFQATT and CDR2 SNEGSKA (reference sequence). V was clipped by 7 bases and J by 2 bases, with 14 bases between them. The CDR3 DNA follows: TGCAGTGTCCCGCGGACGGCTAACACCGGGGAGCTGTTTTTT. Residues: CSVPRTANTGELFF.

Only a few counts were recorded for this clonotype. The chain joins TRBV18 to TRBJ2-5; unclear D gene. This CDR3 spans 14 amino acids. CDR1 is KGHSH, CDR2 LQKENI, per germline. V shed 0 bases and J shed 7 bases, with 12 bases lying between them. The CDR3 is CASSPPDRRWTQYF. The CDR3 region has the DNA TGTGCCAGCTCACCACCGGACCGGCGATGGACCCAGTACTTC.

Only a few counts were recorded for this clonotype. The chain carries TRBV4-3 and TRBJ2-1; no firm D call. The V end was cut by 4 bases, the J end by 1 base, with 8 bases between. Per germline, CDR1 LGHNA and CDR2 YSLEER. The CDR3 sequence is 14 residues long. The CDR3 DNA is TGCGCCAGCAGCCGGGCGGAGTCCTACAATGAGCAGTTCTTC. Translated, it gives CASSRAESYNEQFF.

The V call is TRBV10-3, the J call TRBJ2-3; weak D call: TRBD1 (6 bases). Germline V gene lookup returns CDR1 ENHRY and CDR2 SYGVKD. The CDR3 covers 13 residues. V lost 7 bases and J 2 bases, leaving 10 bases between the germline ends. CDR3 loop: CAIKGDNTDTQYF. For the CDR3, the DNA is TGTGCCATCAAAGGGGACAACACAGATACGCAGTATTTT.

The V gene is TRBV7-9, the J gene TRBJ1-1, with 8 bases fitting TRBD1. The CDR3 is 16 residues long. CDR1 and CDR2 (germline): SEHNR, FQNEAQ (reference sequence). V shed 5 bases and J 3 bases; nucleotides not matched to a gene: 11. DNA for the CDR3: TGTGCCAGCAGCAAAGACAGGGGCGGATTGGACACTGAAGCTTTCTTT. Amino acid sequence: CASSKDRGGLDTEAFF.

The sample holds a few counts of this clonotype. In DNA, the CDR3 is TGTGCCACCAGTGATTTTGGGACAGGGGACTACAATGAGCAGTTCTTC. Encoded protein: CATSDFGTGDYNEQFF. The chain recombines TRBV24-1 with TRBJ2-1; 10 nucleotides align to TRBD1. V shed 1 base, J shed 3 bases, and the junction held 2 bases outside the gene matches. CDR3 size: 16 residues. Germline loops: CDR1 KGHDR, CDR2 SFDVKD.

This CDR3 reads CASSYGTSSATDTQYF. The CDR3 nucleotides read TGTGCCAGCAGTTACGGGACTAGCAGTGCCACAGATACGCAGTATTTT. The J gene is TRBJ2-3, the V gene TRBV6-5, with 9 nucleotides matching TRBD2. V lost 2 bases to trimming and J lost 2 bases; unmatched junction nucleotides: 5. CDR3 length equals 16 residues. Per germline, CDR1 MNHEY and CDR2 SVGAGI.

This clonotype showed up just a few times. This chain connects TRBV10-3 to TRBJ2-1; 12 positions match TRBD2. In germline, CDR1 is ENHRY, CDR2 SYGVKD. The ends lost 9 bases at V and 6 bases at J; junction bases unmatched: 3. CDR3 length: 13 residues. CDR3 nucleotide sequence: TGTGCCATAGGACTAGCGGGATTCAATGAGCAGTTCTTC. It encodes CAIGLAGFNEQFF.

This clonotype was detected only a few times. The genes are TRBV7-2 and TRBJ1-2; a weak D match, TRBD1 (5 bases). The germline V gene has CDR1 SGHTA and CDR2 FQGNSA. The CDR3 length is 15 residues. V lost 1 base to trimming and J lost 2 bases, with 11 bases between them. CDR3: CASSLGGTRNYGYTF. DNA for the CDR3: TGTGCCAGCAGCTTAGGTGGGACGAGGAACTATGGCTACACCTTC.

This clonotype was counted once. This rearrangement joins TRBV9 to TRBJ2-3, with D hard to call. The CDR3 extends over 15 amino acids. Trimming pared 0 bases from V and 2 bases from J, leaving 10 bases between. In germline, CDR1 is SGDLS, CDR2 YYNGEE. As DNA, the CDR3 is TGTGCCAGCAGCGTAGTTCTGGGGTACACAGATACGCAGTATTTT. This gives the protein CASSVVLGYTDTQYF. Together with reference TRBV9 and TRBJ2-3, the CDR3 gives the full variable domain: DSGVTQTPKHLITATGQRVTLRCSPRSGDLSVYWYQQSLDQGLQFLIQYYNGEERAKGNILERFSAQQFPDLHSELNLSSLELGDSALYFCASSVVLGYTDTQYFGPGTRLTVL.

V is TRBV11-3 and J is TRBJ2-2, with D perhaps matching TRBD1 or TRBD2 (5 bases each). Deletions cut 5 bases from V and 12 bases from J, with 16 bases between. The CDR3 contains 13 residues. From germline, CDR1 is SGHNT and CDR2 YENEEA. The CDR3 sequence: CASSQGTERKLFF. DNA for the CDR3: TGTGCCAGCAGCCAAGGGACCGAGAGAAAGCTGTTTTTT.

This clonotype was counted a few times. The V call is TRBV20-1, the J call TRBJ1-5; TRBD1 agrees at 8 bases. CDR1 and CDR2 from the germline V gene are DFQATT and SNEGSKA (reference sequence). CDR3 length equals 13 residues. The V gene end was trimmed by 5 bases and the J gene end by 7 bases; junction bases not matched to a gene: 7. The CDR3 DNA reads TGCAGTGCTGACGACAGGGGAGCACAGCCCCAGCATTTT. Amino acids: CSADDRGAQPQHF.

This clonotype turned up a few times. The chain couples TRBV18 to TRBJ2-7, with 8 bases identical to TRBD1. This CDR3 has 16 residues. With 3 bases clipped from V and 0 bases from J, the junction kept 7 bases outside the gene matches. Germline values: CDR1 KGHSH, CDR2 LQKENI. CDR3 DNA sequence: TGTGCCAGCTCACCTAGGGACAGGAGCCTCTCCTACGAGCAGTACTTC. It specifies CASSPRDRSLSYEQYF. Filled out from reference TRBV18 and TRBJ2-7, the complete variable domain reads NAGVMQNPRHLVRRRGQEARLRCSPMKGHSHVYWYRQLPEEGLKFMVYLQKENIIDESGMPKERFSAEFPKEGPSILRIQQVVRGDSAAYFCASSPRDRSLSYEQYFGPGTRLTVT.

This clonotype was seen just once. The chain has TRBV20-1 and TRBJ2-7, with unresolved D. The CDR3 is 13 amino acids. V dropped 1 base and J dropped 5 bases, with 12 bases sitting between them. Germline V gives CDR1 DFQATT, CDR2 SNEGSKA (reference sequence). Here the CDR3 DNA reads TGCAGTGCTAGAGGTCCTACAAAGAACGAGCAGTACTTC. Protein: CSARGPTKNEQYF.